This record covers a single TCR beta chain. CDR1 and CDR2 from the germline V gene are MNHNS and SASEGT. V lost 10 bases and J lost 1, with 8 bases in between. The CDR3 runs 12 residues. These data belong to a study of radiotherapy plus CTLA-4 blockade in lung cancer. The data were produced by immunoSEQ multiplex PCR, yet TCRdb's version contains in-frame clones alone and is incomplete. Of nearly 15,000 clones listed, about 70% were seen once; the top ten hold about 55%. The receptor was derived from a human donor with non-small cell lung cancer whose response to radiotherapy plus ipilimumab could not be evaluated. This chain connects TRBV6-1 to TRBJ1-5; D perhaps matches TRBD1 (5 bases). This specimen consisted of peripheral blood, obtained from a patient treated with radiotherapy plus ipilimumab. CDR3 amino acids: CATGSSNQPQHF. CDR3 nucleotides: TGTGCCACAGGGTCCAGCAATCAGCCCCAGCATTTT.